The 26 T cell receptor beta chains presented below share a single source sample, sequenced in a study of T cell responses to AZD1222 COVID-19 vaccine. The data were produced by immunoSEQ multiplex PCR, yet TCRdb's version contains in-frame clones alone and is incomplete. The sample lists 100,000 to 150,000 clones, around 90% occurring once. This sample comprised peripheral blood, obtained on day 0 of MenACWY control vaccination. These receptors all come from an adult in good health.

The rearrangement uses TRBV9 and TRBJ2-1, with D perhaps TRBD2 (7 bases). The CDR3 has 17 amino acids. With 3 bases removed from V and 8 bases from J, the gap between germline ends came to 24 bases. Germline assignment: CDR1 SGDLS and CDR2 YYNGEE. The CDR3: CASSADRANRLADEQFF. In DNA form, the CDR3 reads TGTGCCAGCAGCGCGGACAGAGCGAACCGACTAGCCGATGAGCAGTTCTTC.

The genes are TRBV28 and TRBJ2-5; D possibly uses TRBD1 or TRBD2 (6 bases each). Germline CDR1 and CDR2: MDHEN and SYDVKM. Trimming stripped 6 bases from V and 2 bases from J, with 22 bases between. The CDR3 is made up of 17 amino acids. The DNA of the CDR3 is TGTGCCAGCAGACGCAACAACCAACTAGGGGGGCAAGAGACCCAGTACTTC. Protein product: CASRRNNQLGGQETQYF.

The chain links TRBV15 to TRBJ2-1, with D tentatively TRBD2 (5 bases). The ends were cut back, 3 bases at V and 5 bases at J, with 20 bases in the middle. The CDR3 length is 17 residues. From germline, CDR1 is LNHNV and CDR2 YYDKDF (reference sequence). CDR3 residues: CATSSSGEGPADNEQFF. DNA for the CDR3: TGTGCCACCAGCAGTTCGGGTGAGGGCCCAGCAGACAATGAGCAGTTCTTC.

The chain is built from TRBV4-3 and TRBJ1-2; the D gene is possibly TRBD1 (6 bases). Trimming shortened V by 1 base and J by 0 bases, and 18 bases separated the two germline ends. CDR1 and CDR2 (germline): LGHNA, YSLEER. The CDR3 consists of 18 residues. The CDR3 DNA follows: TGCGCCAGCAGCCAAGTCCAAATCCGCGGACAGACTAACTATGGCTACACCTTC. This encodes CASSQVQIRGQTNYGYTF.

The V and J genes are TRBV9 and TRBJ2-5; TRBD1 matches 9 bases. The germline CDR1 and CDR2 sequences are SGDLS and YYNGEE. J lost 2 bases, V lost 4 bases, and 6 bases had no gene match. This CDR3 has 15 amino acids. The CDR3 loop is CASSLRQGVQETQYF. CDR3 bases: TGTGCCAGCAGCTTACGACAGGGGGTTCAAGAGACCCAGTACTTC. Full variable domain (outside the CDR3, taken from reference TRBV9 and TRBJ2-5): DSGVTQTPKHLITATGQRVTLRCSPRSGDLSVYWYQQSLDQGLQFLIQYYNGEERAKGNILERFSAQQFPDLHSELNLSSLELGDSALYFCASSLRQGVQETQYFGPGTRLLVL.

CDR3 coding DNA: TGTGCCAGCAGCCAAGATTCGGGACAGCTATTCTACAATGAGCAGTTCTTC. Translated: CASSQDSGQLFYNEQFF. V usage is TRBV3-1 (or the pseudogene TRBV3-2) and J usage is TRBJ2-1; 7 positions match TRBD1. With V trimmed by 0 bases and J by 3 bases, 8 bases remained unmatched. CDR1 and CDR2 (germline): LGHDT, YNNKEL (reference sequence). The CDR3 runs to 17 residues.

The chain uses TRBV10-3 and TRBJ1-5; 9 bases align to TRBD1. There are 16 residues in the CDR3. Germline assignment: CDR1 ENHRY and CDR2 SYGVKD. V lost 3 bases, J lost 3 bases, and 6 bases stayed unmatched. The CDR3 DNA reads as TGTGCCATCAGTGAACAGGGGGCGGAGAACAATCAGCCCCAGCATTTT. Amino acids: CAISEQGAENNQPQHF.

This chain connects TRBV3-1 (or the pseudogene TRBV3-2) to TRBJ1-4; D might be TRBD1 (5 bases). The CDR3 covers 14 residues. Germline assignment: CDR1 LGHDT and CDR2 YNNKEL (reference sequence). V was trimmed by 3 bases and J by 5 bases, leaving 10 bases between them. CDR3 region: CASSQGRENEKLFF. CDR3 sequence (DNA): TGTGCCAGCAGCCAGGGCAGGGAAAATGAAAAACTGTTTTTT.

The CDR3 DNA reads TGTGCCAGCTCACCGACAGGGGTGGAAGGAAACACCATATATTTT. Protein product: CASSPTGVEGNTIYF. The chain links TRBV18 to TRBJ1-3, with 8 bases lining up with TRBD1. There are 15 residues in the CDR3. V lost 3 bases and J lost 4; bases outside the gene matches: 5. CDR1 and CDR2 from the germline V gene are KGHSH and LQKENI.

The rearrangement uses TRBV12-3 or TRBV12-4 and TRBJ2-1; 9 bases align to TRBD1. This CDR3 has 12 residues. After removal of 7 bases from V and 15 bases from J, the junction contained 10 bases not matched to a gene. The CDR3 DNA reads TGTGCCAGCAAAAGCCGGGACAGGGAAACGTTCTTC. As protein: CASKSRDRETFF.

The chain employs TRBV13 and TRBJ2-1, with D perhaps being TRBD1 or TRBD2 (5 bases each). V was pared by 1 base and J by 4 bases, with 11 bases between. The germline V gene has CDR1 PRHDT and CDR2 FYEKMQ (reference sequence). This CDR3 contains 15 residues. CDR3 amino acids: CASSLEVGGYNEQFF. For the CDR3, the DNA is TGTGCCAGCAGCTTAGAAGTTGGGGGATACAATGAGCAGTTCTTC.

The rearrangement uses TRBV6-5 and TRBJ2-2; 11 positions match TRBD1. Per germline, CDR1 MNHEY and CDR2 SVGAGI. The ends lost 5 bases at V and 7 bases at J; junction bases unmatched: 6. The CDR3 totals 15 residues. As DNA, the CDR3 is TGTGCCAGCAGTCCGGACAGGGGGCGGGTCGGGGAGCTGTTTTTT. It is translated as CASSPDRGRVGELFF.

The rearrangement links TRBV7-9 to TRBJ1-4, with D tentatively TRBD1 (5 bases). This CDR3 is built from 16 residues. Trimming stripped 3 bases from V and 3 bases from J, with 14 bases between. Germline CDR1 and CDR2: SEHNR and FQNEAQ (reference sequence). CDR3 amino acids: CASSLGKGLANEKLFF. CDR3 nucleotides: TGTGCCAGCAGCTTGGGGAAGGGGTTGGCTAATGAAAAACTGTTTTTT.

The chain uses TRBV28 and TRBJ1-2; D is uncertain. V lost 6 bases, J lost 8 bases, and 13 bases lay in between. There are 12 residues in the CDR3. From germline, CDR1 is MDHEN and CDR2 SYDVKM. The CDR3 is CASSPERRGYTF. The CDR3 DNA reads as TGTGCCAGCAGCCCCGAGAGAAGGGGCTACACCTTC.

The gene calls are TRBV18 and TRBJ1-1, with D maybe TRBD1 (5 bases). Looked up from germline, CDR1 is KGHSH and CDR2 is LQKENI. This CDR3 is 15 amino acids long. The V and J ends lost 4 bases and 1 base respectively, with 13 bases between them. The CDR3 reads CASSLQEIWNTEAFF. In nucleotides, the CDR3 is TGTGCCAGCTCACTACAGGAAATTTGGAACACTGAAGCTTTCTTT. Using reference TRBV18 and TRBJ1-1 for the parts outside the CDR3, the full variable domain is NAGVMQNPRHLVRRRGQEARLRCSPMKGHSHVYWYRQLPEEGLKFMVYLQKENIIDESGMPKERFSAEFPKEGPSILRIQQVVRGDSAAYFCASSLQEIWNTEAFFGQGTRLTVV.

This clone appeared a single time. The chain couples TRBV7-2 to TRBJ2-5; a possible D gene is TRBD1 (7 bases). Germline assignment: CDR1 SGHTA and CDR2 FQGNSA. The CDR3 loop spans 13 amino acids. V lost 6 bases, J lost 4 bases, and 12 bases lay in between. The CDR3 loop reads CASSRGTVETQYF. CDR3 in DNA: TGTGCCAGCAGTCGCGGGACAGTAGAGACCCAGTACTTC.

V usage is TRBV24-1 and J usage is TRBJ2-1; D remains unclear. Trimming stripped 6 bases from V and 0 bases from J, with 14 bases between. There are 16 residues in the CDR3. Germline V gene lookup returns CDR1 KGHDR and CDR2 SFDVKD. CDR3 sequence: CATSSSSGVSYNEQFF. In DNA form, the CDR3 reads TGTGCCACCAGTTCCTCCTCCGGAGTCTCCTACAATGAGCAGTTCTTC.

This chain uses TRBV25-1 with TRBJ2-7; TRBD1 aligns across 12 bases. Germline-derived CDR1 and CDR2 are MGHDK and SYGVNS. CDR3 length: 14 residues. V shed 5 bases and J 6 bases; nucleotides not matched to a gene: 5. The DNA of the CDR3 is TGTGCCAGCAGTCCCCCGGGACAGGGGGCCGAGCAGTACTTC. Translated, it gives CASSPPGQGAEQYF.

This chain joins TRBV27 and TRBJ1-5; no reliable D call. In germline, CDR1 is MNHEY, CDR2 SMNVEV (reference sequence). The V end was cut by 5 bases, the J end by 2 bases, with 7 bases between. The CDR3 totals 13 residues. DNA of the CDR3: TGTGCCAGCAGTAGGGCTGGCAATCAGCCCCAGCATTTT. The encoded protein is CASSRAGNQPQHF.

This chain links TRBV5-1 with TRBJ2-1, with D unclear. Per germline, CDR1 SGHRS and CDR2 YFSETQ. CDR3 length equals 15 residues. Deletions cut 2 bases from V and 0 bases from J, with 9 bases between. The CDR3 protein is CASSLEASSYNEQFF. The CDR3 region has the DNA TGCGCCAGCAGCTTAGAGGCAAGCTCCTACAATGAGCAGTTCTTC.

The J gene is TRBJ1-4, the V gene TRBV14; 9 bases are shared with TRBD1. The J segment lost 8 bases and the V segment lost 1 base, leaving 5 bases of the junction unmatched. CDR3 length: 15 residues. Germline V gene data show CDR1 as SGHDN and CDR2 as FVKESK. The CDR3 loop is CASSQAQGAGEKLFF. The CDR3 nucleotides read TGTGCCAGCAGCCAAGCACAGGGGGCGGGCGAAAAACTGTTTTTT.

The CDR3 sequence is CASSRDVGTNEKLFF. The CDR3 region has the DNA TGTGCCAGCAGCCGCGATGTGGGAACTAATGAAAAACTGTTTTTT. The rearrangement links TRBV2 to TRBJ1-4; D call uncertain. The germline V gene encodes CDR1 SNHLY and CDR2 FYNNEI. The CDR3 length is 15 residues. Trimming cost V 6 bases and J 1 base, with 12 bases left between them.

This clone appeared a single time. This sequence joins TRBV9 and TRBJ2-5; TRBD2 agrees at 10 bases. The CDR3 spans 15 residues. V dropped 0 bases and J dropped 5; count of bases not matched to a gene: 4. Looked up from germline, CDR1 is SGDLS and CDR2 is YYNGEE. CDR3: CASSVVASGSETQYF. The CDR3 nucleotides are TGTGCCAGCAGCGTAGTGGCTAGCGGGAGTGAGACCCAGTACTTC.

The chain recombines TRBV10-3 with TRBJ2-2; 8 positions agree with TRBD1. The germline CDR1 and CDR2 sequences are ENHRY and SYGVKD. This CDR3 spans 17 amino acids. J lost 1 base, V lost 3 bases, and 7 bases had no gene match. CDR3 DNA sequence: TGTGCCATCAGTGAACAGACCGGGACAGGGAACACCGGGGAGCTGTTTTTT. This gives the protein CAISEQTGTGNTGELFF.

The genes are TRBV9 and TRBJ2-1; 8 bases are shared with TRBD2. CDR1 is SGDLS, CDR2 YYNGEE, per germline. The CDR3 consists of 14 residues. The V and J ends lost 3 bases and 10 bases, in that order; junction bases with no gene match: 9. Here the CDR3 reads CASSAGLGGVEQFF. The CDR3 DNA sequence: TGTGCCAGCAGCGCGGGACTAGGCGGGGTGGAGCAGTTCTTC.

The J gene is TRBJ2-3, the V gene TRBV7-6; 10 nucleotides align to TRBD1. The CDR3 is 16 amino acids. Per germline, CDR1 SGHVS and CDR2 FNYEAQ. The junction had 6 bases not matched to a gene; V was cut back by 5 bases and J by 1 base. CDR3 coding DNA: TGTGCCAGCAGCACGACAGGGGGCATTGGCACAGATACGCAGTATTTT. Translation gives CASSTTGGIGTDTQYF.